The rows below give T cell receptor beta chains drawn from one sample of a study of radiotherapy plus CTLA-4 blockade in lung cancer. Libraries were prepared by immunoSEQ multiplex PCR; TCRdb keeps only in-frame clonotypes and omits some of them. There are about 98,000 clones in the sample; more than 75% occur only once, and around 3.7% lies in the top ten. The specimen was peripheral blood, collected from a patient treated with radiotherapy plus ipilimumab. The receptors stem from a human donor with non-small cell lung cancer who had a partial response to radiotherapy plus ipilimumab. The CDR3 runs from the conserved cysteine through the conserved F or W. D genes are given only for firm matches. Clone sizes are given selectively: once, few, many, or a class where the clone is expanded.

TGCGCCAGCAGCCGCGGACTAGCGGGAGATACCGCCGGGGAGCTGTTTTTT CASSRGLAGDTAGELFF TRBD2 NA TRBJ2-2 TRBV4-1
TGTGCCAGCACGCTAGGGGGCTCAGGCGAGCAGTACTTC CASTLGGSGEQYF TRBD1 NA TRBJ2-7 TRBV2
TGCGCCAGCAGCGCCCTATCTAGCGTAGACACAGATACGCAGTATTTT CASSALSSVDTDTQYF NA NA TRBJ2-3 TRBV4-1
TGCGCCAGCAGCTTGGACCGGTCGAGCTCCTACGAGCAGTACTTC CASSLDRSSSYEQYF NA once TRBJ2-7 TRBV5-1
TGTGCCAGCAGTGAAGTGAGCACCGGGGAGCTGTTTTTT CASSEVSTGELFF NA few TRBJ2-2 TRBV2
TGTGCCAGCAGCTTACAGGCCGCTCCAACAGGTACGCAGTATTTT CASSLQAAPTGTQYF NA NA TRBJ2-3 TRBV7-3
TGTGCCAGCAGCTTAGTTCAGGGAACCTACGAGCAGTACTTC CASSLVQGTYEQYF NA NA TRBJ2-7 TRBV7-2
TGTGCCAGCAGTACGGACAGGGTAAATGAGCAGTTCTTC CASSTDRVNEQFF TRBD1 NA TRBJ2-1 TRBV27
TGTGCCAGCACGCGAACAGGCGCTGAAAAACTGTTTTTT CASTRTGAEKLFF NA NA TRBJ1-4 TRBV6-5
TGTGCCAGCAGCTTGGGACTAGCTAACTACGAGCAGTACTTC CASSLGLANYEQYF TRBD2 few TRBJ2-7 TRBV5-8
TGTGCCAGCAGTCCGGGACAGAGAAATGAAAAACTGTTTTTT CASSPGQRNEKLFF TRBD1 NA TRBJ1-4 TRBV6-1
TGCAGCGTTGGGGGACTAGCGGAGGCCTACGAGCAGTACTTC CSVGGLAEAYEQYF TRBD2 NA TRBJ2-7 TRBV29-1
TGTGCCAGCAGTGGTATTGGTGGGAGGTCGGAAGCTTTCTTT CASSGIGGRSEAFF NA NA TRBJ1-1 TRBV2
TGTGCCAGCAGCCGGCCGCGGGAGACCCAGTACTTC CASSRPRETQYF NA many TRBJ2-5 TRBV7-2
TGTGCCAGCAGGTGGACAGGGAACGGTGGCTACACCTTC CASRWTGNGGYTF TRBD1 NA TRBJ1-2 TRBV6-5
TGTGCCAGCAGCAAAGGAGGACTAGCGGGAGGCGAAGAGACCCAGTACTTC CASSKGGLAGGEETQYF NA NA TRBJ2-5 TRBV21-1
TGTGCCAGCAGCCACAGGACAGGGGAAAATCAGCCCCAGCATTTT CASSHRTGENQPQHF TRBD1 NA TRBJ1-5 TRBV9
TGTGCCAGCAGTAGAGCACCCCGGACAAAAGCTTTCTTT CASSRAPRTKAFF NA NA TRBJ1-1 TRBV28
TGTGCCAGCAGCCCAACAGGGGACAGGAACACTGAAGCTTTCTTT CASSPTGDRNTEAFF TRBD1 NA TRBJ1-1 TRBV7-3
TGTGCCAGCAGCTTTATCCGAGCGGGCCAGCCCCAGCATTTT CASSFIRAGQPQHF NA NA TRBJ1-5 TRBV7-2
TGTGCCAGCAGCCGTACTCCAGGGATAAGCACAGATACGCAGTATTTT CASSRTPGISTDTQYF NA NA TRBJ2-3 TRBV27
TGTGCCAGCAGCTATAAGCTCACCGGGGAGCTGTTTTTT CASSYKLTGELFF NA NA TRBJ2-2 TRBV7-2
TGTGCCGTTAGGGGCGAAACAGGGGAAGAGACCCAGTACTTC CAVRGETGEETQYF TRBD1 NA TRBJ2-5 TRBV10-3
TGTGCCAGCAGCCTGCCGGGACAGGGGAACACCGGGGAGCTGTTTTTT CASSLPGQGNTGELFF TRBD1 NA TRBJ2-2 TRBV5-7
TGTGCCAGCACCCTCTGGACAGTACAAGAGACCCAGTACTTC CASTLWTVQETQYF NA once TRBJ2-5 TRBV7-9
TGCGCCAGCAGCCTCGACAGGGACACCATATATTTT CASSLDRDTIYF TRBD1 NA TRBJ1-3 TRBV5-1
TGTGCCAGCACCTCGACAGGGCACACTGAAGCTTTCTTT CASTSTGHTEAFF TRBD1 NA TRBJ1-1 TRBV6-1
TGTGCCAGCAGCTGGGGACAGATTAACACCGGGGAGCTGTTTTTT CASSWGQINTGELFF TRBD1 once TRBJ2-2 TRBV5-5
TGTGCCAGCAGTGACGTAGCGGGTGGCACAGATACGCAGTATTTT CASSDVAGGTDTQYF TRBD2 NA TRBJ2-3 TRBV25-1
TGTGCCAGCAGCTTAGCGCCGGAGTTAGCCAACACTGAAGCTTTCTTT CASSLAPELANTEAFF NA NA TRBJ1-1 TRBV7-8
TGCAGTGGGGCTGCCAATGAAAAACTGTTTTTT CSGAANEKLFF NA few TRBJ1-4 TRBV20-1
TGTGCCAGCAGTTTATCGAGCATCGGGTTTTATGGCTACACCTTC CASSLSSIGFYGYTF NA once TRBJ1-2 TRBV27
TGTGCCAGCAGCTTGGCCGCTAGCGGGAACTACGAGCAGTACTTC CASSLAASGNYEQYF TRBD2 NA TRBJ2-7 TRBV4-2
TGTGCCAGCAGCTTAAACAGGGACACTGAAGCTTTCTTT CASSLNRDTEAFF NA NA TRBJ1-1 TRBV7-3
TGTGCCAGCAGCTCGCGGGCAGAGGACTACGAGCAGTACTTC CASSSRAEDYEQYF NA once TRBJ2-7 TRBV21-1
TGCGCCAGCAGCTTGGGGGACACTGGAAACACCATATATTTT CASSLGDTGNTIYF NA NA TRBJ1-3 TRBV5-1
TGTGCCACCCCGGGCACAGGGAGTGAAAAACTGTTTTTT CATPGTGSEKLFF NA once TRBJ1-4 TRBV28
TGTGCCAGCATGCAGGCGAACCATCAGCCCCAGCATTTT CASMQANHQPQHF NA NA TRBJ1-5 TRBV7-2
TGTGCCAGCAGCCTCACAGGGGGCCGGGCTGAAGCTTTCTTT CASSLTGGRAEAFF TRBD1 once TRBJ1-1 TRBV7-8
TGTGCCTGGACAGGGGGAACCGGGGAGCTGTTTTTT CAWTGGTGELFF TRBD1 NA TRBJ2-2 TRBV30
TGTGCCAGCAGCCTCGCTAGCGGGAGGGAGCAGTACTTC CASSLASGREQYF TRBD2 NA TRBJ2-7 TRBV7-2
TGTGCCAGCAGCCGGACTAGCACAGATACGCAGTATTTT CASSRTSTDTQYF NA NA TRBJ2-3 TRBV27
TGCAGCGTTTTAAAACAGGCCAATCAAGAGACCCAGTACTTC CSVLKQANQETQYF NA NA TRBJ2-5 TRBV29-1
TGTGCCAGTAACACCCGGGACAATGAGCAGTTCTTC CASNTRDNEQFF NA NA TRBJ2-1 TRBV19
TGTGCCAGTGCGACAGGGTCCTACGAGCAGTACTTC CASATGSYEQYF TRBD1 NA TRBJ2-7 TRBV28
TGCGCCAGCAGCTTGGGGGCCGGACAGGGCCCCCCCTACGAGCAGTACTTC CASSLGAGQGPPYEQYF TRBD1 few TRBJ2-7 TRBV5-1
TGTGCCAGCAGCTTAGGGCAGGGGAGGGTTGATCAGCCCCAGCATTTT CASSLGQGRVDQPQHF NA NA TRBJ1-5 TRBV7-3
TGTGCCAGCAGCTTAGTACTTAGGGAGCACGAGCAGTACTTC CASSLVLREHEQYF NA few TRBJ2-7 TRBV5-7
TGTGCCAGCAGGTCGGGCGGGAGCCCCTACAATGAGCAGTTCTTC CASRSGGSPYNEQFF TRBD2 NA TRBJ2-1 TRBV9
TGTGCCGCCCGGACAGGGGGACTCTCTGGGGCCAACGTCCTGACTTTC CAARTGGLSGANVLTF TRBD1 few TRBJ2-6 TRBV19
TGCGCCAGCAGCTTGGACGGACTAGCGGCCTCTCCTACGCAGTATTTT CASSLDGLAASPTQYF TRBD2 once TRBJ2-3 TRBV5-1
TGTGCCAGCGCCCGACAGGGGGAACAGCCCCAGCATTTT CASARQGEQPQHF TRBD1 few TRBJ1-5 TRBV6-6
TGTGCCAGCAGTTCTGGACTAGCGGGGAGCTCCTACGAGCAGTACTTC CASSSGLAGSSYEQYF TRBD2 NA TRBJ2-7 TRBV28
TGTGCCAGCTCACCACTTATAGCGTCTAGCCTATATGGCTACACCTTC CASSPLIASSLYGYTF NA once TRBJ1-2 TRBV18